The present entry profiles one TCR beta chain with its context. The entry originates in a study of blood T cell repertoires in COVID-19. Study overall: The cDNA or gDNA used as material had been derived from T cells, B-cell-depleted T cells, or PBMCs.

CDR3 length: 16 amino acids. J was trimmed by 5 bases and V by 4 bases; bases with no gene match: 14. Germline V gene data show CDR1 as MGHRA and CDR2 as YSYEKL. Authors' methods: Reference gene primer amplification yielded estimated nucleated cell counts. This table comes from immunoSEQ multiplex PCR, and its TCRdb copy is limited to in-frame clones, with some not included. That table furnishes V, J and clone size, whereas the DNA furnished D and trimming. The sample holds 63,000 or so clones, about nine tenths seen once. Sequencing was done on a sample of peripheral blood. This TCR derives from a man in his fifties or sixties with acute or convalescent COVID-19. The chain is built from TRBV4-1 and TRBJ2-7, with 7 positions matching TRBD1. DNA of the CDR3: TGCGCCAGCAGCCCCTTGGAGAAGGGGGCAGGAAACGAGCAGTACTTC. This translates into CASSPLEKGAGNEQYF.